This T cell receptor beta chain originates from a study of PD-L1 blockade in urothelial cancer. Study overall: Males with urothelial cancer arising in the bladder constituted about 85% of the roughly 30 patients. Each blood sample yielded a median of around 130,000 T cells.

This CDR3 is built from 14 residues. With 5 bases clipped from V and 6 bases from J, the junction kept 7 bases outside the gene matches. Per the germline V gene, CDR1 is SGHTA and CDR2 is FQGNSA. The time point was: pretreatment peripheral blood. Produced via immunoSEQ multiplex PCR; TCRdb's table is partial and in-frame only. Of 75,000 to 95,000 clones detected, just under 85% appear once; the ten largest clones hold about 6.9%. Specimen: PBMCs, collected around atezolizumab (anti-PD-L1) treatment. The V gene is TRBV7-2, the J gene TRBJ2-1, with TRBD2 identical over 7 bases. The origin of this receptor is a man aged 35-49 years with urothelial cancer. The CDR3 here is CASSQAGRRNEQFF. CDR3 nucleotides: TGTGCCAGCAGCCAAGCCGGGAGGCGCAATGAGCAGTTCTTC.